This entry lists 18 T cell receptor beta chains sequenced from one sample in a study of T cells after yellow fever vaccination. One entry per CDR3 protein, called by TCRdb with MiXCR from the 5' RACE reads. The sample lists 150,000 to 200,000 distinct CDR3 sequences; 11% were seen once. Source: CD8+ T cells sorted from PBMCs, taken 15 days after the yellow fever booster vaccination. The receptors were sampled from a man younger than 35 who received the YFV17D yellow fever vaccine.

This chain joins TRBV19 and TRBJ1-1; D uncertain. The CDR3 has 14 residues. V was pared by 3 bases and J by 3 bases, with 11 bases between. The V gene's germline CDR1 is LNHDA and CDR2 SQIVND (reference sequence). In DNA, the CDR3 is TGTGCCAGTAGTATCCGGCATGGGGACACTGAAGCTTTCTTT. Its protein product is CASSIRHGDTEAFF. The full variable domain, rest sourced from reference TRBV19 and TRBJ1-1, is DGGITQSPKYLFRKEGQNVTLSCEQNLNHDAMYWYRQDPGQGLRLIYYSQIVNDFQKGDIAEGYSVSREKKESFPLTVTSAQKNPTAFYLCASSIRHGDTEAFFGQGTRLTVV.

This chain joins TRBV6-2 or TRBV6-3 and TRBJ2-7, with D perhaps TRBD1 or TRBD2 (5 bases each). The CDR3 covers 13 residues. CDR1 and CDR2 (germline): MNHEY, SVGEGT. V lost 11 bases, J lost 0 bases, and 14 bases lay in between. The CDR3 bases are TGTGCCGTCTGGGCAGGGAGCTCCTACGAGCAGTACTTC. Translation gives CAVWAGSSYEQYF.

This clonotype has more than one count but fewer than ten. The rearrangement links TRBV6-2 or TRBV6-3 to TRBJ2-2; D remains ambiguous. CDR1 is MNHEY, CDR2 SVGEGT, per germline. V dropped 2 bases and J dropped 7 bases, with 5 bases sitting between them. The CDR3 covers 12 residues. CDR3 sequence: CASSYQVGELFF. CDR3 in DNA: TGTGCCAGCAGTTACCAGGTCGGGGAGCTGTTTTTT.

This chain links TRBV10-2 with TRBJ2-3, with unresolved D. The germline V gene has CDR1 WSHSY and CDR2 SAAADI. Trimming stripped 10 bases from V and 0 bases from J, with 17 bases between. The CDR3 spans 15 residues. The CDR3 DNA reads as TGCGCCATTTCAACCCCGGGCGCTAGCACAGATACGCAGTATTTT. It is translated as CAISTPGASTDTQYF.

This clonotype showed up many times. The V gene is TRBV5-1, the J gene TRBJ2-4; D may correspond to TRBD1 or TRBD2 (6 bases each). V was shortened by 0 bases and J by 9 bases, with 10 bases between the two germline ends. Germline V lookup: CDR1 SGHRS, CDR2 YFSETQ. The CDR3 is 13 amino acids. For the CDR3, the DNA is TGCGCCAGCAGCTTGGCAGGGGAGGCCATTCAGTACTTC. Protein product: CASSLAGEAIQYF.

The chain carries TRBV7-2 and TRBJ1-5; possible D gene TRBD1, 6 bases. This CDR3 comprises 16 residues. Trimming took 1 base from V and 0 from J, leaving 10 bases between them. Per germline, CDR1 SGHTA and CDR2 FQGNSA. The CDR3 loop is CASSLEGGHSNQPQHF. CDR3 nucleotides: TGTGCCAGCAGCTTAGAGGGGGGACATAGCAATCAGCCCCAGCATTTT.

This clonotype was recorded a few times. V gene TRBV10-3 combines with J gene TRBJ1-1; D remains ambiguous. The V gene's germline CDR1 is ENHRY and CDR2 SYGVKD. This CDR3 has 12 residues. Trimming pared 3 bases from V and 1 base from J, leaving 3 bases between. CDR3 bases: TGTGCCATCAGTGAATCGAACACTGAAGCTTTCTTT. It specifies CAISESNTEAFF.

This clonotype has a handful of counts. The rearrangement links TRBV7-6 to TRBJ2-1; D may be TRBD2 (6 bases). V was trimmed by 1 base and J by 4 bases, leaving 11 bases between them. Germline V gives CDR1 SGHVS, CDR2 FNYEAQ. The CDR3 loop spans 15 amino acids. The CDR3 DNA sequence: TGTGCCAGCAGCTTAGGGGCGGGGAGATACAATGAGCAGTTCTTC. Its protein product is CASSLGAGRYNEQFF. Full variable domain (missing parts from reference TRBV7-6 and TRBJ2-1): GAGVSQSPRYKVTKRGQDVALRCDPISGHVSLYWYRQALGQGPEFLTYFNYEAQQDKSGLPNDRFSAERPEGSISTLTIQRTEQRDSAMYRCASSLGAGRYNEQFFGPGTRLTVL.

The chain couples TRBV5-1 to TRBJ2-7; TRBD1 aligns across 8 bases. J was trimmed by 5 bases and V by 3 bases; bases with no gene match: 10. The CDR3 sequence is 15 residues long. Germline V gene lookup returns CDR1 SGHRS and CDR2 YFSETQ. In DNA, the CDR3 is TGCGCCAGCAGCTCCGCGGACAGGGAGTTAAACGAGCAGTACTTC. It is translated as CASSSADRELNEQYF.

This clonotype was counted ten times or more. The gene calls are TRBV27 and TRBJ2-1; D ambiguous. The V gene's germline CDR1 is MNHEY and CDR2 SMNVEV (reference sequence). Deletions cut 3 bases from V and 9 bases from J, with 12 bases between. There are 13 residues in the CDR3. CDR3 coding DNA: TGTGCCAGCAGTTTGTGGCTGGTCAGTGAGCAGTTCTTC. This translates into CASSLWLVSEQFF.

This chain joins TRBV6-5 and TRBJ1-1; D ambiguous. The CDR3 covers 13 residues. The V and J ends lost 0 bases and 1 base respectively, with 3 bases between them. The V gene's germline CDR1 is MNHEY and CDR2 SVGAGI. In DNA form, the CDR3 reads TGTGCCAGCAGTTACTCGAAGAACACTGAAGCTTTCTTT. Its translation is CASSYSKNTEAFF.

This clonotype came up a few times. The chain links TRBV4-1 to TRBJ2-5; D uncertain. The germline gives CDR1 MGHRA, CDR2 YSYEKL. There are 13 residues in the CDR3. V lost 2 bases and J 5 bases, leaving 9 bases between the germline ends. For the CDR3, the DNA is TGCGCCAGCAGCCAACCCGTAGCTGAGACCCAGTACTTC. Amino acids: CASSQPVAETQYF.

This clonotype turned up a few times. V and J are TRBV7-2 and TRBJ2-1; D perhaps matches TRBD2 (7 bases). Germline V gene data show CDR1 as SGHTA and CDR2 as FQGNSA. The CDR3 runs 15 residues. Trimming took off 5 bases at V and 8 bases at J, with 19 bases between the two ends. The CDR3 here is CASSDGGHRGDEQFF. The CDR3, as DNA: TGTGCCAGCAGCGACGGGGGGCACCGTGGGGATGAGCAGTTCTTC.

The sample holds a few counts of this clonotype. The CDR3 is CSASKGTEAFF. DNA for the CDR3: TGCAGTGCTAGCAAGGGCACTGAAGCTTTCTTT. The V gene is TRBV20-1, the J gene TRBJ1-1; D call uncertain. Trimming stripped 3 bases from V and 4 bases from J, with 6 bases between. The CDR3 contains 11 residues. Germline CDR1 reads DFQATT; CDR2 reads SNEGSKA (reference sequence).

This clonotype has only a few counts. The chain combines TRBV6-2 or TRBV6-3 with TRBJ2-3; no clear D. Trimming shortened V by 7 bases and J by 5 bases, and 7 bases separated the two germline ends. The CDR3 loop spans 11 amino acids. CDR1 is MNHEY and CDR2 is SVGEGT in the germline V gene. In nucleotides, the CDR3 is TGTGCCAGCACCCACGGAGATACGCAGTATTTT. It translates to CASTHGDTQYF.

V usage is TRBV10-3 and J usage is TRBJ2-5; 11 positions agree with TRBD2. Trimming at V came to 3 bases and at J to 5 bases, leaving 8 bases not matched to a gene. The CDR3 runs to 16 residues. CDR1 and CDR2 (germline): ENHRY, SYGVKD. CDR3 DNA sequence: TGTGCCATCAGTGAAGAACTAGCGGGGGTGATGGAGACCCAGTACTTC. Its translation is CAISEELAGVMETQYF.

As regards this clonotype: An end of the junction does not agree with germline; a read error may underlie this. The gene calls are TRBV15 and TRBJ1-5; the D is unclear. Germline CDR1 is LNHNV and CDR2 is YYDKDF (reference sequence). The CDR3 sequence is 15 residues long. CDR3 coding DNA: TGTGCCACCAGCGGAGACCTAAATAGCAATCAGCCCCAGCATTTT. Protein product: CATSGDLNSNQPQHF.

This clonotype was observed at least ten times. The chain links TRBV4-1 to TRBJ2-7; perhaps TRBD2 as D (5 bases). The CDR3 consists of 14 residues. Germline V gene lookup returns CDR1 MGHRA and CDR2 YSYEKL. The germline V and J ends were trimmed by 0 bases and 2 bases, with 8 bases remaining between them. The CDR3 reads CASSQDGRAYEQYF. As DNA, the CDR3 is TGCGCCAGCAGCCAAGATGGGAGAGCCTACGAGCAGTACTTC.